Listed below are T cell receptor beta chains from one sample, sequenced in a study of blood T cells in healthy people across ages. TCRdb passed the 5' RACE reads through MiXCR, listing each CDR3 protein once. The sample carries about 640,000 distinct CDR3 sequences, 58% recorded once. Sequenced input: blood. These receptors originate from a man between 60 and 70 years old in good health. Each CDR3 is given with its conserved first and last residue. Fields, in order: V gene, clone size, D gene, J gene, CDR3 DNA, CDR3 protein. D genes are given only for firm matches. For some rows the clone size is stated as once, few or many, or as a class when expanded; others skip it.

TRBV5-1	few	.	TRBJ2-3	TGCGCCAGCAGCCGAGGGACCGGCGAGGATACGCAGTATTTT	CASSRGTGEDTQYF
TRBV10-3	.	.	TRBJ2-5	TGTGCCATCAGTGAGTCGAAAGTTGGGTCAGGGGAGACCCAGTACTTC	CAISESKVGSGETQYF
TRBV2	.	.	TRBJ1-6	TGTGCCAGCAGTGTGGCAAACTCCTATAATTCACCCCCCCACTTT	CASSVANSYNSPPHF
TRBV20-1	.	.	TRBJ1-4	TGCAGTGCTAGTGGGACCGCCGGGCCTAATGAAAAACTGTTTTTT	CSASGTAGPNEKLFF
TRBV6-1	.	TRBD2	TRBJ2-3	TGTGCCAGCAGTGAAGGCAGCGGGGGCAGCACAGATACGCAGTATTTT	CASSEGSGGSTDTQYF
TRBV29-1	.	.	TRBJ2-5	TGCAGCGTGGAATTCACCCAGGAGACCCAGTACTTC	CSVEFTQETQYF
TRBV2	few	TRBD1	TRBJ2-5	TGTGCCACGACCGGGACAGGGGGAGAGACCCAGTACTTC	CATTGTGGETQYF
TRBV20-1	.	TRBD2	TRBJ2-3	TGCAGTGCTAGAGAAGAGGGGCGGGGGTGGGATACGCAGTATTTT	CSAREEGRGWDTQYF
TRBV20-1	.	TRBD1	TRBJ1-2	TGCAGTGCTAGGGCAGACAGGGGATCCTATGGCTACACCTTC	CSARADRGSYGYTF
TRBV3-1	.	TRBD2	TRBJ2-3	TGTGCCAGCAGCCAAGGGGACGGGGGGGTTTTGGATACGCAGTATTTT	CASSQGDGGVLDTQYF